Following are 3 T cell receptor beta chains from one sample sequenced in a study of PD-L1 blockade in urothelial cancer. Here immunoSEQ multiplex PCR was the method, and the copy in TCRdb shows in-frame clones only, minus some. The sample lists about 84,000 clones, roughly 87% occurring once. The material sequenced was PBMCs, taken around atezolizumab (anti-PD-L1) treatment. The receptors were sampled from a man aged 65 to 79 with urothelial cancer.

This clone came up many times. The chain carries TRBV19 and TRBJ2-7; 7 nucleotides match TRBD2. Germline V lookup: CDR1 LNHDA, CDR2 SQIVND (reference sequence). The CDR3 extends over 15 amino acids. J was trimmed by 7 bases and V by 1 base; bases with no gene match: 10. CDR3 DNA sequence: TGTGCCAGTAGTATAGGGGCTAGCGGAGAGGAGGAGCAGTACTTC. Translating it yields CASSIGASGEEEQYF.

The rearrangement links TRBV5-1 to TRBJ2-3, with unresolved D. Per germline, CDR1 SGHRS and CDR2 YFSETQ. Trimming left V 0 bases short and J 5 bases short, with 10 bases between. The CDR3 runs 14 residues. This CDR3 is CASSLDGREDTQYF. The CDR3 nucleotides read TGCGCCAGCAGCTTGGATGGGCGCGAAGATACGCAGTATTTT. Using reference TRBV5-1 and TRBJ2-3 for the parts outside the CDR3, the full variable domain is KAGVTQTPRYLIKTRGQQVTLSCSPISGHRSVSWYQQTPGQGLQFLFEYFSETQRNKGNFPGRFSGRQFSNSRSEMNVSTLELGDSALYLCASSLDGREDTQYFGPGTRLTVL.

V and J are TRBV7-3 and TRBJ1-2, with a possible D match to TRBD1 (5 bases). This CDR3 is 15 amino acids long. Trimming took 3 bases from V and 4 from J, leaving 15 bases between them. Germline CDR1 SGHTA, CDR2 FQGTGA. DNA of the CDR3: TGTGCCAGCAGCTTTGAACCCCAGGGTTCCTATGGCTACACCTTC. The encoded protein is CASSFEPQGSYGYTF.